One and the same sample provided the 15 T cell receptor beta chains below, sequenced in a study of shared clonotypes between healthy human individuals. Clones were read by immunoSEQ multiplex PCR, and TCRdb kept only the in-frame ones, dropping some. The top ten clones hold 0.36% of a sample with 1,400,000 or so clones, approximately 98.5% of them seen once. The sample consisted of naive CD4+ T cells sorted from blood. Subset given: CD45RA+ positively selected. These receptors came from a young man in good health.

This clone was recorded once. The chain joins TRBV4-1 to TRBJ1-3, with D hard to call. The germline CDR1 and CDR2 sequences are MGHRA and YSYEKL. Trimming stripped 2 bases from V and 0 bases from J, with 8 bases between. The CDR3 has 15 amino acids. The CDR3 sequence: CASSQTEYSGNTIYF. Here the CDR3 DNA reads TGCGCCAGCAGCCAAACAGAATACTCTGGAAACACCATATATTTT.

V and J are TRBV11-2 and TRBJ2-2; no clear D gene. CDR1 SGHAT and CDR2 FQNNGV come from the germline V gene. There are 14 residues in the CDR3. Between the trimmed V and J ends, which lost 1 base and 6 bases, there was a span of 9 bases. The CDR3 DNA is TGTGCCAGCAGCTTAGGCCTCGTGGCCGGGGAGCTGTTTTTT. This codes for CASSLGLVAGELFF.

V is TRBV7-9 and J is TRBJ2-7, with 7 bases identical to TRBD1. The J segment lost 7 bases and the V segment lost 5 bases, leaving 8 bases of the junction unmatched. CDR1 SEHNR and CDR2 FQNEAQ come from the germline V gene (reference sequence). The CDR3 spans 13 residues. The DNA for the CDR3 is TGTGCCAGCAGCGTATCACAGGGGCAGGAGCAGTACTTC. This encodes CASSVSQGQEQYF.

This chain uses TRBV11-1 with TRBJ1-5, with TRBD1 identical over 7 bases. Trimming at V came to 5 bases and at J to 7 bases, leaving 8 bases not matched to a gene. CDR3 length equals 14 residues. CDR1 is SGHAT and CDR2 is FQDESV in the germline V gene (reference sequence). The CDR3 coding sequence is TGTGCCAGCAGCCCTACAGGGGACGGCCAGCCCCAGCATTTT. Its protein is CASSPTGDGQPQHF.

The V and J genes are TRBV15 and TRBJ2-5; D perhaps matches TRBD2 (6 bases). Trimming left V 8 bases short and J 4 bases short, with 14 bases between. This CDR3 region has 13 residues. CDR1 is LNHNV and CDR2 is YYDKDF in the germline V gene (reference sequence). The CDR3 reads CATAPRRVETQYF. The CDR3 coding sequence is TGTGCCACCGCCCCCCGGAGGGTAGAGACCCAGTACTTC.

The V gene is TRBV2, the J gene TRBJ2-7; D might be TRBD1 or TRBD2, each matching 6 bases. CDR1 is SNHLY and CDR2 is FYNNEI in the germline V gene. CDR3 length: 16 residues. Trimming left V 4 bases short and J 6 bases short, with 22 bases between. As DNA, the CDR3 is TGTGCCAGCAGTGGTGGCCCCTCGACAGGAGCGGGCGAGCAGTACTTC. This codes for CASSGGPSTGAGEQYF.

The chain joins TRBV2 to TRBJ2-5, with D perhaps matching TRBD1 (6 bases). The germline gives CDR1 SNHLY, CDR2 FYNNEI. V was clipped by 8 bases and J by 5 bases, with 18 bases between them. CDR3 size: 14 residues. This chain's CDR3 is CASHRGILAETQYF. The CDR3 coding sequence is TGTGCCAGCCATAGGGGGATACTGGCCGAGACCCAGTACTTC.

V is TRBV6-5 and J is TRBJ2-2; D call uncertain. The V end lost 6 bases, the J end lost 1 base, and 12 bases lay between the germline ends. Germline-derived CDR1 and CDR2 are MNHEY and SVGAGI. This CDR3 comprises 15 residues. This CDR3 is CASRPRKRNTGELFF. DNA of the CDR3: TGTGCCAGCAGACCTCGTAAGAGGAACACCGGGGAGCTGTTTTTT.

This clone was counted once. This CDR3 is CASSPPSRIGNTIYF. CDR3 coding DNA: TGTGCCAGCTCACCCCCGAGCAGGATTGGAAACACCATATATTTT. The gene calls are TRBV18 and TRBJ1-3; D is unresolved. CDR3 size: 15 residues. V gave up 3 bases and J gave up 3 bases, with 12 bases separating them. CDR1 is KGHSH and CDR2 is LQKENI in the germline V gene.

V gene TRBV6-1 combines with J gene TRBJ2-1, with TRBD1 as a possible D gene (5 bases). CDR3 length: 11 residues. CDR1 MNHNS and CDR2 SASEGT come from the germline V gene. The V and J ends lost 6 bases and 8 bases respectively, with 8 bases between them. CDR3 protein: CASRQGYEQFF. For the CDR3, the DNA is TGTGCCAGCAGGCAGGGATATGAGCAGTTCTTC.

This CDR3 is CASSDGGEWYEQYF. The CDR3 DNA sequence: TGTGCCAGCAGTGACGGCGGTGAGTGGTACGAGCAGTACTTC. The chain uses TRBV6-1 and TRBJ2-7, with D unclear. This CDR3 contains 14 residues. V was shortened by 3 bases and J by 4 bases, with 13 bases between the two germline ends. The germline V gene has CDR1 MNHNS and CDR2 SASEGT.

The chain is built from TRBV5-1 and TRBJ1-2; tentatively, D is TRBD1 (6 bases). CDR3 length: 16 amino acids. V gave up 5 bases and J gave up 4 bases, with 21 bases separating them. Germline V gene data show CDR1 as SGHRS and CDR2 as YFSETQ. CDR3 DNA sequence: TGCGCCAGCAGTGTCATCGAACCGGGACACCTCTATGGCTACACCTTC. Its protein product is CASSVIEPGHLYGYTF. Filled out from reference TRBV5-1 and TRBJ1-2, the complete variable domain reads KAGVTQTPRYLIKTRGQQVTLSCSPISGHRSVSWYQQTPGQGLQFLFEYFSETQRNKGNFPGRFSGRQFSNSRSEMNVSTLELGDSALYLCASSVIEPGHLYGYTFGSGTRLTVV.

V is TRBV9 and J is TRBJ2-3, with a tentative D call TRBD1 (5 bases). The V gene lost 4 bases and the J gene lost 0 bases, with 9 bases spanning the gap. Germline-derived CDR1 and CDR2 are SGDLS and YYNGEE. The CDR3 is 14 residues long. DNA for the CDR3: TGTGCCAGCAGCCCCCAGGGTAGCACAGATACGCAGTATTTT. Translation: CASSPQGSTDTQYF. Combining the CDR3 with reference TRBV9 and TRBJ2-3 gives the whole variable domain DSGVTQTPKHLITATGQRVTLRCSPRSGDLSVYWYQQSLDQGLQFLIQYYNGEERAKGNILERFSAQQFPDLHSELNLSSLELGDSALYFCASSPQGSTDTQYFGPGTRLTVL.

V gene TRBV11-2 combines with J gene TRBJ2-3; 11 nucleotides match TRBD2. The CDR3 is made up of 16 amino acids. Germline values: CDR1 SGHAT, CDR2 FQNNGV. The trim removed 5 bases at V and 2 bases at J, leaving 6 bases unmatched. The CDR3 DNA is TGTGCCAGCAGCATACGACTAGCGGGGACCACAGATACGCAGTATTTT. It encodes CASSIRLAGTTDTQYF.

As for this clone: One end of the junction fails to match germline, which may point to a read error. The chain links TRBV18 to TRBJ1-2, with TRBD1 identical over 8 bases. The CDR3 loop spans 13 amino acids. Germline V gene lookup returns CDR1 KGHSH and CDR2 LQKENI. CDR3 DNA sequence: TGTGCCAGCTCACTAACGGGGACAGGCGAAGTTGGGTTC. Encoded protein: CASSLTGTGEVGF. Full variable domain (outside the CDR3, taken from reference TRBV18 and TRBJ1-2): NAGVMQNPRHLVRRRGQEARLRCSPMKGHSHVYWYRQLPEEGLKFMVYLQKENIIDESGMPKERFSAEFPKEGPSILRIQQVVRGDSAAYFCASSLTGTGEVGFGSGTRLTVV.